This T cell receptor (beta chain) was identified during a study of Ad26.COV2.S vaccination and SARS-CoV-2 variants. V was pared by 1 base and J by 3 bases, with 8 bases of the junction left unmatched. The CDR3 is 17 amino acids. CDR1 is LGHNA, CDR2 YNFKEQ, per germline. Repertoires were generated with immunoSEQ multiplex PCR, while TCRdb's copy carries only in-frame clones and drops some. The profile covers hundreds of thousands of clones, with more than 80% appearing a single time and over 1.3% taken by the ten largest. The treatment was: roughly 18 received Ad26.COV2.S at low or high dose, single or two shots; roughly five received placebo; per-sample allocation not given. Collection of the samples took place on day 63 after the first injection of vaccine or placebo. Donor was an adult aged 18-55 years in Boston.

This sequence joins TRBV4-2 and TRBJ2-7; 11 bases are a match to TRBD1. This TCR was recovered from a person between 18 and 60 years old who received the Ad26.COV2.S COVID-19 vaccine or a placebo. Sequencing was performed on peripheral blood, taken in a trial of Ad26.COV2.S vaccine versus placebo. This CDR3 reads CASSQASGTGGIYEQYF. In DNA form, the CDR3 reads TGTGCCAGCAGCCAAGCATCCGGGACAGGGGGAATCTACGAGCAGTACTTC.